The 21 T cell receptor beta chains below were found in one sample sequenced in a study of molecular identifiers for immune sequencing clone quantification. Each CDR3 protein is one row after TCRdb ran MiXCR on the PCR reads. The repertoire consists of about 36,000 distinct CDR3 sequences, with about 18% occurring once and the leading ten covering approximately 7.1%. The sample was naive CD8+ T cells from blood, with Jurkat cell RNA spiked in. Subset meaning: FACS-sorted CD8+CD4-CCR7+CD45RA+ naive T cells. The receptors here all came from a human donor in good health. Some libraries in this study had Jurkat cell RNA spiked in.

This clonotype came up many times. The chain combines TRBV29-1 with TRBJ2-7; D might be TRBD1 (7 bases). The germline V and J ends were trimmed by 7 bases and 3 bases, with 16 bases remaining between them. The CDR3 has 13 residues. The germline gives CDR1 SQVTM, CDR2 ANQGSEA. The CDR3 DNA is TGCAGCGCCCGAGGGGGGACAGACTACGAGCAGTACTTC. Its protein is CSARGGTDYEQYF.

In this sample, this clonotype turned up many times. This sequence joins TRBV5-1 and TRBJ1-1, with TRBD1 matching over 8 bases. Germline CDR1 SGHRS, CDR2 YFSETQ. Unmatched junction bases numbered 13, after V lost 3 bases and J lost 3 bases. The CDR3 runs to 17 residues. In DNA form, the CDR3 reads TGCGCCAGCAGCTCGGGAACGGGCAGGGGGCAGGACACTGAAGCTTTCTTT. The encoded protein is CASSSGTGRGQDTEAFF.

The chain uses TRBV4-3 and TRBJ1-5; no clear D gene. CDR1 LGHNA and CDR2 YSLEER come from the germline V gene. This CDR3 region has 16 residues. The ends were cut back, 3 bases at V and 4 bases at J, with 16 bases in the middle. The CDR3 spells CASSQAARSKNQPQHF. The CDR3 DNA reads as TGCGCCAGCAGCCAGGCGGCAAGGTCCAAAAATCAGCCCCAGCATTTT.

This clonotype was seen ten or more times. The rearrangement joins TRBV6-1 to TRBJ2-1; the D is unclear. The CDR3 contains 11 residues. V lost 3 bases and J 8 bases, leaving 5 bases between the germline ends. Germline lookup yields CDR1 MNHNS and CDR2 SASEGT. The CDR3 bases are TGTGCCAGCAGTGAGGTTTATGAGCAGTTCTTC. It yields the protein CASSEVYEQFF.

In this sample, this clonotype turned up many times. V and J are TRBV20-1 and TRBJ2-5, with D perhaps TRBD1 (6 bases). Germline values: CDR1 DFQATT, CDR2 SNEGSKA (reference sequence). The CDR3 runs 14 residues. V was shortened by 6 bases and J by 5 bases, with 19 bases between the two germline ends. CDR3 DNA sequence: TGCAGTGCCCTAAAAGCGGACAGAGCGGAGACCCAGTACTTC. This sequence encodes CSALKADRAETQYF.

This clonotype has at least ten counts. The V and J genes are TRBV9 and TRBJ2-7; the match to TRBD1 covers 10 bases. J gave up 5 bases and V 4 bases, and 9 bases lay outside the gene matches. The CDR3 runs 15 residues. Looked up from germline, CDR1 is SGDLS and CDR2 is YYNGEE. The chain's CDR3 is CASSSPLTGGHEQYF. CDR3 DNA: TGTGCCAGCAGCTCCCCTTTGACAGGGGGCCACGAGCAGTACTTC. The full variable domain, with the rest looked up from reference TRBV9 and TRBJ2-7, is DSGVTQTPKHLITATGQRVTLRCSPRSGDLSVYWYQQSLDQGLQFLIQYYNGEERAKGNILERFSAQQFPDLHSELNLSSLELGDSALYFCASSSPLTGGHEQYFGPGTRLTVT.

The rearrangement links TRBV13 to TRBJ2-7; 7 nucleotides match TRBD2. J was trimmed by 5 bases and V by 3 bases; bases with no gene match: 4. CDR3 length: 13 residues. Germline V gene sequence: CDR1 PRHDT, CDR2 FYEKMQ (reference sequence). CDR3 nucleotides: TGTGCCAGCAGCTTGGGAGGGCCTGACGAGCAGTACTTC. Encoded protein: CASSLGGPDEQYF.

This clonotype was counted ten times or more. The chain uses TRBV7-2 and TRBJ2-2; a weak D match, TRBD2 (6 bases). Per the germline V gene, CDR1 is SGHTA and CDR2 is FQGNSA. With 2 bases removed from V and 0 bases from J, the gap between germline ends came to 19 bases. The CDR3 totals 19 residues. The CDR3 DNA follows: TGTGCCAGCAGCTTATGGGGGGACCCGGGACGGACGAACACCGGGGAGCTGTTTTTT. This codes for CASSLWGDPGRTNTGELFF.

Concerning this clonotype itself: A much larger clone is a single base away; this may be a read error. The chain links TRBV5-1 to TRBJ1-6; D is undetermined. Between the trimmed V and J ends, which lost 3 bases and 12 bases, there was a span of 22 bases. CDR3 length: 16 amino acids. Germline assignment: CDR1 SGHRS and CDR2 YFSETQ. CDR3 nucleotides: TGCGCCAGCAGCTCGGGCCCCCTAAGATTCACGGAACCCCTCCACTTT. Residues: CASSSGPLRFTEPLHF.

This clonotype occurred many times. V gene TRBV7-9 combines with J gene TRBJ2-4; a weak D match, TRBD2 (6 bases). The CDR3 contains 14 residues. From germline, CDR1 is SEHNR and CDR2 FQNEAQ (reference sequence). V shed 4 bases and J shed 5 bases, with 12 bases lying between them. CDR3 nucleotide sequence: TGTGCCAGCAGCTCCGGGGACTTCCAAAACATTCAGTACTTC. This gives the protein CASSSGDFQNIQYF. Full variable domain (remainder filled in from reference TRBV7-9 and TRBJ2-4): DTGVSQNPRHKITKRGQNVTFRCDPISEHNRLYWYRQTLGQGPEFLTYFQNEAQLEKSRLLSDRFSAERPKGSFSTLEIQRTEQGDSAMYLCASSSGDFQNIQYFGAGTRLSVL.

At least ten counts were recorded for this clonotype. The chain uses TRBV3-1 and TRBJ2-1; 14 bases map to TRBD2. This CDR3 is built from 16 residues. V was clipped by 1 base and J by 6 bases; unmatched bases: 2. The germline gives CDR1 LGHDT, CDR2 YNNKEL (reference sequence). The CDR3 bases are TGTGCCAGCAGCCAAGGACTAGCGGGAGGGTTCAATGAGCAGTTCTTC. Protein product: CASSQGLAGGFNEQFF.

This clonotype has ten or more counts. This sequence joins TRBV12-3 or TRBV12-4 and TRBJ2-1; tentatively, D is TRBD2 (6 bases). V shed 4 bases and J shed 7 bases, with 11 bases lying between them. The CDR3 sequence is 13 residues long. The CDR3 DNA is TGTGCCAGCAGTTACGGCGGGGTGAATGAGCAGTTCTTC. Encoded protein: CASSYGGVNEQFF.

The rearrangement joins TRBV27 to TRBJ2-7, with TRBD1 matching 10 bases. V dropped 5 bases and J dropped 2; count of bases not matched to a gene: 6. The CDR3 runs 15 residues. Germline V lookup: CDR1 MNHEY, CDR2 SMNVEV (reference sequence). CDR3 in amino acids: CASSTGTGAPYEQYF. For the CDR3, the DNA is TGTGCCAGCAGTACTGGGACAGGGGCCCCCTACGAGCAGTACTTC.

This clonotype has more than one count but fewer than ten. The chain recombines TRBV3-1 with TRBJ2-1; D not certain. Trimming left V 0 bases short and J 10 bases short, with 16 bases between. The CDR3 has 15 residues. Germline CDR1 is LGHDT and CDR2 is YNNKEL (reference sequence). The chain's CDR3 is CASSQDPWISEEQFF. The CDR3 nucleotides read TGTGCCAGCAGCCAAGATCCCTGGATATCGGAAGAGCAGTTCTTC.

There are a few counts of this clonotype. This chain uses TRBV20-1 with TRBJ1-1; the D is unclear. The V and J ends lost 3 bases and 2 bases respectively, with 10 bases between them. Germline assignment: CDR1 DFQATT and CDR2 SNEGSKA (reference sequence). The CDR3 is 13 amino acids. CDR3 DNA: TGCAGTGCTAGTGCAGGAATAAACACTGAAGCTTTCTTT. This sequence encodes CSASAGINTEAFF.

The J gene is TRBJ2-1, the V gene TRBV4-2, with D maybe TRBD2 (7 bases). Looked up from germline, CDR1 is LGHNA and CDR2 is YNFKEQ. Trimming removed 1 base from V and 6 bases from J, with 13 bases in between. The CDR3 extends over 15 amino acids. The CDR3 DNA follows: TGTGCCAGCAGCCAAGGAGGGGGGGAGGTCAATGAGCAGTTCTTC. Translating gives CASSQGGGEVNEQFF.

This clonotype showed up many times. The V gene is TRBV27, the J gene TRBJ1-5; D is uncertain. CDR1 MNHEY and CDR2 SMNVEV come from the germline V gene (reference sequence). V lost 5 bases to trimming and J lost 3 bases, with 8 bases between them. This CDR3 has 13 residues. This chain's CDR3 is CASSVTANQPQHF. CDR3 in DNA: TGTGCCAGCAGTGTTACGGCCAATCAGCCCCAGCATTTT.

This clonotype was found many times. CDR3 in DNA: TGTGCCAGCAGACCCAACAGGGGGCGGGCTAGCGGGAACCTCTACGAGCAGTACTTC. This sequence encodes CASRPNRGRASGNLYEQYF. This rearrangement joins TRBV28 to TRBJ2-7; D could derive from TRBD1 or TRBD2 (9 bases each). The CDR3 has 19 residues. Germline V gene sequence: CDR1 MDHEN, CDR2 SYDVKM. The V end lost 6 bases, the J end lost 3 bases, and 30 bases lay between the germline ends.

This clonotype showed up many times. V gene TRBV7-6 combines with J gene TRBJ2-7, with D uncertain. Trimming pared 5 bases from V and 5 bases from J, leaving 10 bases between. CDR3 length: 12 amino acids. The germline CDR1 and CDR2 sequences are SGHVS and FNYEAQ. CDR3 sequence (DNA): TGTGCCAGCAGCCAAACCACTGACGAGCAGTACTTC. Translated, it gives CASSQTTDEQYF.

Worth noting for this clonotype: Just one base apart from a much larger clone, this may be a read error. This chain connects TRBV20-1 to TRBJ2-5, with 7 bases aligning to TRBD1. The CDR3 loop spans 13 amino acids. The V gene end was trimmed by 4 bases and the J gene end by 2 bases; junction bases not matched to a gene: 4. CDR1 is DFQATT and CDR2 is SNEGSKA in the germline V gene (reference sequence). CDR3 protein: CSAIGTVQETQYF. In DNA form, the CDR3 reads TGCAGTGCTATTGGGACAGTGCAAGAGACCCAGTACTTC.

In its sample, this clonotype was seen many times. The V call is TRBV10-3, the J call TRBJ2-7, with 10 nucleotides matching TRBD1. The trim removed 3 bases at V and 6 bases at J, leaving 8 bases unmatched. CDR1 ENHRY and CDR2 SYGVKD come from the germline V gene. CDR3 length: 15 amino acids. CDR3 residues: CAISDLDRGSREQYF. The CDR3 DNA sequence: TGTGCCATCAGTGATCTGGACAGGGGGTCACGCGAGCAGTACTTC.